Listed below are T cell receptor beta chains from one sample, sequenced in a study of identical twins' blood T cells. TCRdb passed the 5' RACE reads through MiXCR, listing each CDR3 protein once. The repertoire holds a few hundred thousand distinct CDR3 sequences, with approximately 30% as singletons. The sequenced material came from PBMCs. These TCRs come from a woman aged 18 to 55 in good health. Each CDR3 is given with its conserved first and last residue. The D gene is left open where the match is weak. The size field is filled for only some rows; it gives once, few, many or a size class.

CDR3 protein: CASSQDLLSLEAFF
CDR3 DNA: TGTGCCAGCAGCCAAGATTTATTGAGTCTTGAAGCTTTCTTT
D gene: .
clone size: .
J gene: TRBJ1-1
V gene: TRBV3-1

CDR3 protein: CAWSRGGGTEAFF
CDR3 DNA: TGTGCCTGGAGTCGGGGTGGTGGCACTGAAGCTTTCTTT
D gene: .
clone size: .
J gene: TRBJ1-1
V gene: TRBV30

CDR3 protein: CASSFTSNGYTF
CDR3 DNA: TGTGCCAGCAGTTTTACCTCAAATGGCTACACCTTC
D gene: .
clone size: .
J gene: TRBJ1-2
V gene: TRBV12-3/TRBV12-4

CDR3 protein: CASTRQPPPQHF
CDR3 DNA: TGTGCCAGCACCCGACAGCCCCCTCCCCAGCATTTT
D gene: .
clone size: many
J gene: TRBJ1-5
V gene: TRBV12-3/TRBV12-4

CDR3 protein: CASSYADRDSSYEQYF
CDR3 DNA: TGTGCCAGCAGTTACGCCGACCGGGACAGCTCCTACGAGCAGTACTTC
D gene: TRBD1
clone size: few
J gene: TRBJ2-7
V gene: TRBV6-5

CDR3 protein: CASSLLSGGEQFF
CDR3 DNA: TGTGCCAGCAGCTTATTATCTGGCGGTGAGCAGTTCTTC
D gene: .
clone size: few
J gene: TRBJ2-1
V gene: TRBV7-2

CDR3 protein: CSVRHHEQYF
CDR3 DNA: TGCAGCGTCAGGCACCACGAGCAGTACTTC
D gene: .
clone size: few
J gene: TRBJ2-7
V gene: TRBV29-1

CDR3 protein: CASSQRGGLPDTQYF
CDR3 DNA: TGTGCCAGCAGCCAACGCGGGGGCCTCCCAGATACGCAGTATTTT
D gene: .
clone size: .
J gene: TRBJ2-3
V gene: TRBV3-1

CDR3 protein: CASGGEGVGEAFF
CDR3 DNA: TGTGCTAGTGGTGGGGAGGGGGTCGGTGAAGCTTTCTTT
D gene: .
clone size: .
J gene: TRBJ1-1
V gene: TRBV12-5

CDR3 protein: CSAGRYRGSEAFF
CDR3 DNA: TGCAGTGCTGGGAGATACAGGGGGTCTGAAGCTTTCTTT
D gene: TRBD1
clone size: .
J gene: TRBJ1-1
V gene: TRBV20-1